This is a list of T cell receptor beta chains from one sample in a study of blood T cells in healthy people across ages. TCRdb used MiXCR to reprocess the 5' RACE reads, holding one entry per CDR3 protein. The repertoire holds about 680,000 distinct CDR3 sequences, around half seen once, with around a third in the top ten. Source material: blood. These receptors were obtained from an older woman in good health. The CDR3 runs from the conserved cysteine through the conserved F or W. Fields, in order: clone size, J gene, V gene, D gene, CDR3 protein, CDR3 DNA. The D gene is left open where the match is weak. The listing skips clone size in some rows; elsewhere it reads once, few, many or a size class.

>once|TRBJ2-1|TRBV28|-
CASIPGGMYNEQFF
TGTGCCAGCATCCCAGGGGGGATGTACAATGAGCAGTTCTTC
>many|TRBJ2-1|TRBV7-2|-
CASSLWAGEGSYNEQFF
TGTGCCAGCAGCCTATGGGCAGGGGAGGGCTCCTACAATGAGCAGTTCTTC
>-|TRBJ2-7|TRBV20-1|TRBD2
CSALLAGDYEQYF
TGCAGTGCCCTACTAGCGGGGGACTACGAGCAGTACTTC
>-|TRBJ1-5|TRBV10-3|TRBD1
CATAGGIYQPQHF
TGTGCCACCGCAGGGGGCATTTATCAGCCCCAGCATTTT
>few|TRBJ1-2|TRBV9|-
CASSAGYQENYGYTF
TGTGCCAGCAGCGCCGGCTACCAGGAAAACTATGGCTACACCTTC
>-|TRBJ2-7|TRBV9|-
CASSVLGREFDEQYF
TGTGCCAGCAGCGTTCTGGGACGGGAATTCGACGAGCAGTACTTC
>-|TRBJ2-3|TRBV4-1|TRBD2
CASSQEGPAGNTDTQYF
TGCGCCAGCAGCCAAGAAGGGCCAGCGGGAAACACAGATACGCAGTATTTT
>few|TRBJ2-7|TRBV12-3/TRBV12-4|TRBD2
CASSFWLAGAYEQYF
TGTGCCAGCAGTTTTTGGCTAGCGGGAGCCTACGAGCAGTACTTC
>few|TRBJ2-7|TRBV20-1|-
CSAGRIARFEYEQYF
TGCAGTGCCGGGAGAATAGCGAGATTCGAGTACGAGCAGTACTTC
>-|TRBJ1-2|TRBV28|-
CASSLGGRGARGYTF
TGTGCCAGCAGTTTGGGGGGCAGGGGAGCTAGAGGCTACACCTTC
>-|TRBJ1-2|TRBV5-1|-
CASSLAAGLSSDYTF
TGCGCTAGCAGCTTGGCGGCAGGGCTAAGTTCTGACTACACCTTC
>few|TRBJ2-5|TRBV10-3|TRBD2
CAIGAGAQETQYF
TGTGCCATCGGGGCGGGAGCTCAAGAGACCCAGTACTTC
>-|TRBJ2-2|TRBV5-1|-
CASSLVGLHNTGELFF
TGCGCCAGCAGCTTGGTCGGACTTCATAACACCGGGGAGCTGTTTTTT
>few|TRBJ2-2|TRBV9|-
CASSVVATNTGELFF
TGTGCCAGCAGCGTAGTGGCTACCAACACCGGGGAGCTGTTTTTT
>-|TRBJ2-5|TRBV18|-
CASSPRRDVETQYF
TGTGCCAGCTCACCACGGCGGGACGTAGAGACCCAGTACTTC
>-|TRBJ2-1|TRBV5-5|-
CASSFLPGRAYNEQFF
TGTGCCAGCAGCTTCCTACCCGGGAGAGCGTACAATGAGCAGTTCTTC
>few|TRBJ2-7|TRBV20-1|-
CSAGELVGSYEQYF
TGCAGTGCTGGAGAACTAGTGGGTTCTTACGAGCAGTACTTC
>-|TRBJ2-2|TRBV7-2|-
CASSVQQNTGELFF
TGTGCCAGCAGCGTACAACAGAACACCGGGGAGCTGTTTTTT
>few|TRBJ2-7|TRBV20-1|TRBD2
CSASPPSGTYEQYF
TGCAGTGCCAGCCCCCCTAGCGGGACCTACGAGCAGTACTTC
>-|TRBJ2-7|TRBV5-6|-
CASSLVGNNEQYF
TGCGCCAGCAGCTTGGTCGGGAACAATGAGCAGTACTTC
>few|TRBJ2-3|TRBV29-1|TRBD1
CSVEDRGLTDTQYF
TGCAGCGTTGAGGACAGGGGGTTAACAGATACGCAGTATTTT
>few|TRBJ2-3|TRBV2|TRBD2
CASSNLAGEATQYF
TGTGCCAGCAGTAACCTAGCGGGAGAGGCTACGCAGTATTTT
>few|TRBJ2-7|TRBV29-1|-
CSVASPYEQYF
TGCAGCGTGGCCTCTCCTTACGAGCAGTACTTC
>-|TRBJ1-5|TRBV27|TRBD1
CASRTGLSNQPQHF
TGTGCCAGTAGGACAGGTCTCAGCAATCAGCCCCAGCATTTT
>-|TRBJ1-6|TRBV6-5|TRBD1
CASSYPGQRSASYNSPLHF
TGTGCCAGCAGTTACCCGGGACAGCGGTCGGCATCCTATAATTCACCCCTCCACTTT
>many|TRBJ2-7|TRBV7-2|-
CASSLMGGAHYEQYF
TGTGCCAGCAGCTTAATGGGGGGCGCCCACTACGAGCAGTACTTC
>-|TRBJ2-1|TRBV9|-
CASSPRSGSSYNEQFF
TGTGCCAGCAGCCCCAGGTCGGGGAGCTCCTACAATGAGCAGTTCTTC
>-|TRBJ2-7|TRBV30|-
CAWSGGNNEQYF
TGTGCCTGGAGTGGCGGGAACAATGAGCAGTACTTC
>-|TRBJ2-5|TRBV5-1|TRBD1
CASSGTGWHETQYF
TGCGCCAGCAGCGGGACAGGGTGGCACGAGACCCAGTACTTC
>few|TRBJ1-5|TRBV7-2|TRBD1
CASSFGQGVSQPQHF
TGTGCCAGCAGCTTTGGGCAGGGGGTATCTCAGCCCCAGCATTTT
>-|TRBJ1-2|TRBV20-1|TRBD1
CSARVGDRETWSGYTF
TGCAGTGCTAGAGTCGGGGACAGGGAGACGTGGAGCGGCTACACCTTC
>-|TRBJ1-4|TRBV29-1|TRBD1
CSVPQGAEKLFF
TGCAGCGTTCCTCAGGGGGCAGAAAAACTGTTTTTT
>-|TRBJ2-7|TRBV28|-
CASNGRGYEQYF
TGTGCCAGCAACGGAAGGGGCTACGAGCAGTACTTC
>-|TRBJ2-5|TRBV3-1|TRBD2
CASSQGGTSGRRETQYF
TGTGCCAGCAGCCAAGGTGGGACTAGCGGGAGGCGGGAGACCCAGTACTTC
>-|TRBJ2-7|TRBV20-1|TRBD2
CSAAGGPTDEQYF
TGCAGTGCCGCGGGAGGCCCTACGGATGAGCAGTACTTC
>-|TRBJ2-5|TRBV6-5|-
CASSLGGFEETQYF
TGTGCCAGCAGCCTGGGCGGGTTCGAGGAGACCCAGTACTTC
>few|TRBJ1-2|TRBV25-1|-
CASSESTWTGRGYTF
TGTGCCAGCAGTGAATCCACTTGGACTGGTCGTGGCTACACCTTC
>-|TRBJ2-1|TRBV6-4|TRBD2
CASSAAGGPQSSYNEQFF
TGTGCCAGCAGTGCTGCGGGAGGGCCCCAGAGCTCCTACAATGAGCAGTTCTTC
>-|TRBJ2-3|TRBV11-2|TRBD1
CASSLATGRTDTQYF
TGTGCCAGCAGCTTAGCGACAGGGCGCACAGATACGCAGTATTTT
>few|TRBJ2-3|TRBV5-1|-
CASSLVLNTDTQYF
TGCGCCAGCAGCTTGGTTCTAAATACAGATACGCAGTATTTT
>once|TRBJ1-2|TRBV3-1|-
CASSHGTQAQNYGYTF
TGTGCCAGCAGCCACGGGACACAGGCTCAAAACTATGGCTACACCTTC
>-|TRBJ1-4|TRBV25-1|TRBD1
CASSVTGAEEKLFF
TGTGCCAGCAGTGTGACAGGGGCAGAAGAAAAACTGTTTTTT
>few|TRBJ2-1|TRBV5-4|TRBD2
CASSPTSGRVYNEQFF
TGTGCCAGCAGCCCCACTAGCGGGAGGGTCTACAATGAGCAGTTCTTC
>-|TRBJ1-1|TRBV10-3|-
CAIRTYGTEAFF
TGTGCCATCAGGACTTATGGCACTGAAGCTTTCTTT
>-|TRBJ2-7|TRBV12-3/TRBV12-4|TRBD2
CASSLSGRIYEQYF
TGTGCCAGCAGTTTAAGCGGGAGAATCTACGAGCAGTACTTC
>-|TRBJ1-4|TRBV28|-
CASLHGQPANGGRLTNEKLFF
TGTGCCAGCCTACACGGACAGCCTGCTAATGGGGGGCGTCTTACAAATGAAAAACTGTTTTTT
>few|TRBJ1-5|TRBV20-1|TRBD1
CSADGTGYVQEPQHF
TGCAGTGCAGACGGGACAGGGTACGTTCAGGAGCCCCAGCATTTT
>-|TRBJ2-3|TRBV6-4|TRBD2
CASSAGLGTDTQYF
TGTGCCAGCAGTGCGGGACTAGGCACAGATACGCAGTATTTT
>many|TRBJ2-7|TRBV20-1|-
CSAPGRFYYEQYF
TGCAGTGCTCCGGGAAGGTTCTACTACGAGCAGTACTTC